These T cell receptor beta chains were read from a single sample in a study of glioma-infiltrating T cells after dendritic cell vaccination. Sequenced by immunoSEQ multiplex PCR; TCRdb stores in-frame clones only, minus some. The table lists over 90,000 clones, under 90% of them singletons. The starting material was blood, obtained before dendritic cell vaccination. These receptors were obtained from a human donor with glioblastoma. The CDR3 runs from the conserved cysteine through the conserved F or W. Fields, in order: clone size, CDR3 length, J gene, V gene, D gene, CDR3 DNA, CDR3 protein. D genes are given only for firm matches. Size is omitted from some rows. Given values are once, few, many or a class for expanded clones.

clone size: .
CDR3 length: 14
J gene: TRBJ2-7
V gene: TRBV2
D gene: .
CDR3 DNA: TGTGCCAGCAGTGAAAACGGGGACACCTACGAGCAGTACTTC
CDR3 protein: CASSENGDTYEQYF

clone size: .
CDR3 length: 15
J gene: TRBJ2-1
V gene: TRBV11-2
D gene: TRBD2
CDR3 DNA: TGTGCCAGCAGCACCTGGACTAGCCAGAGCAATGAGCAGTTCTTC
CDR3 protein: CASSTWTSQSNEQFF

clone size: .
CDR3 length: 18
J gene: TRBJ2-2
V gene: TRBV7-9
D gene: .
CDR3 DNA: TGTGCCAGCAGCTCTAGACGAGGGGGGGACTACCTCACCGGGGAGCTGTTTTTT
CDR3 protein: CASSSRRGGDYLTGELFF

clone size: .
CDR3 length: 14
J gene: TRBJ2-7
V gene: TRBV4-1
D gene: .
CDR3 DNA: TGCGCCAGCAGTCTCTGGGGCAGGGACTACGAGCAGTACTTC
CDR3 protein: CASSLWGRDYEQYF

clone size: .
CDR3 length: 12
J gene: TRBJ1-1
V gene: TRBV19
D gene: .
CDR3 DNA: TGTGCCAGTAGTCCACCGGGGGGAAGAGCTTTCTTT
CDR3 protein: CASSPPGGRAFF

clone size: .
CDR3 length: 14
J gene: TRBJ2-1
V gene: TRBV7-8
D gene: TRBD2
CDR3 DNA: TGTGCCACCTTCCGAGCGGGGCACTACAATGAGCAGTTCTTC
CDR3 protein: CATFRAGHYNEQFF

clone size: .
CDR3 length: 15
J gene: TRBJ1-2
V gene: TRBV11-2
D gene: .
CDR3 DNA: TGTGCCAGCAGCTTACATCAGGGTCAAGCAGAGGGCTACACCTTC
CDR3 protein: CASSLHQGQAEGYTF

clone size: .
CDR3 length: 13
J gene: TRBJ1-2
V gene: TRBV11-3
D gene: .
CDR3 DNA: TGTGCCAGCAGCGGTGGGGCGAGCTATGGCTACACCTTC
CDR3 protein: CASSGGASYGYTF

clone size: .
CDR3 length: 14
J gene: TRBJ2-7
V gene: TRBV19
D gene: .
CDR3 DNA: TGTGCCAGTAGTATAGACGTACCACGGGGCGAGCAGTACTTC
CDR3 protein: CASSIDVPRGEQYF

clone size: once
CDR3 length: 14
J gene: TRBJ1-6
V gene: TRBV10-2
D gene: TRBD1
CDR3 DNA: TGCGCCAGCACCGACAGGGCAAGTAATTCACCCCTCCACTTT
CDR3 protein: CASTDRASNSPLHF

clone size: .
CDR3 length: 15
J gene: TRBJ2-1
V gene: TRBV2
D gene: TRBD1
CDR3 DNA: TGTGCCAGCAGTTCATCCGGGACAGCCTACAATGAGCAGTTCTTC
CDR3 protein: CASSSSGTAYNEQFF

clone size: .
CDR3 length: 15
J gene: TRBJ2-7
V gene: TRBV6-6
D gene: TRBD2
CDR3 DNA: TGTGCCAGCAGTCCCAAGGGAGCGGGGGGCTACGAGCAGTACTTC
CDR3 protein: CASSPKGAGGYEQYF

clone size: .
CDR3 length: 14
J gene: TRBJ1-2
V gene: TRBV29-1
D gene: TRBD1
CDR3 DNA: TGCAGCGTTGAAGGAGGGGGCAATGGCTATGGCTACACCTTC
CDR3 protein: CSVEGGGNGYGYTF

clone size: .
CDR3 length: 13
J gene: TRBJ2-5
V gene: TRBV9
D gene: .
CDR3 DNA: TGTGCCAGCAGCGTAGCACTTCGAGAGACCCAGTACTTC
CDR3 protein: CASSVALRETQYF

clone size: few
CDR3 length: 15
J gene: TRBJ1-6
V gene: TRBV5-1
D gene: .
CDR3 DNA: TGCGCCAGCAGCTTGGAATCCTCGAGGAATTCACCCCTCCACTTT
CDR3 protein: CASSLESSRNSPLHF

clone size: .
CDR3 length: 11
J gene: TRBJ1-5
V gene: TRBV30
D gene: .
CDR3 DNA: TGTGCCTGGGGCCAGGGGCAGCCCCAGCATTTT
CDR3 protein: CAWGQGQPQHF

clone size: .
CDR3 length: 17
J gene: TRBJ2-5
V gene: TRBV5-1
D gene: .
CDR3 DNA: TGCGCCAGCAGCTTGACAGTCGGCAGGGGAAGCCAAGAGACCCAGTACTTC
CDR3 protein: CASSLTVGRGSQETQYF

clone size: .
CDR3 length: 14
J gene: TRBJ2-3
V gene: TRBV4-3
D gene: .
CDR3 DNA: TGCGCCAGCAGCCAAGATGGGCTACTGGATACGCAGTATTTT
CDR3 protein: CASSQDGLLDTQYF

clone size: .
CDR3 length: 15
J gene: TRBJ1-2
V gene: TRBV19
D gene: .
CDR3 DNA: TGTGCCAGTAGTATTGGCACAGGGATTAACTATGGCTACACCTTC
CDR3 protein: CASSIGTGINYGYTF

clone size: .
CDR3 length: 16
J gene: TRBJ2-2
V gene: TRBV5-4
D gene: TRBD1
CDR3 DNA: TGTGCCAGCACCCGGTGGGACAGGGGAGTAGGCGGGGAGCTGTTTTTT
CDR3 protein: CASTRWDRGVGGELFF

clone size: .
CDR3 length: 16
J gene: TRBJ2-1
V gene: TRBV5-1
D gene: TRBD2
CDR3 DNA: TGCGCCAGCAGCTTGGGGTCGGCGGGGGGGCGCAATGAGCAGTTCTTC
CDR3 protein: CASSLGSAGGRNEQFF

clone size: once
CDR3 length: 14
J gene: TRBJ2-1
V gene: TRBV19
D gene: TRBD2
CDR3 DNA: TGTGCCAGTAGTATGGCTAGCGGGTACAATGAGCAGTTCTTC
CDR3 protein: CASSMASGYNEQFF

clone size: few
CDR3 length: 15
J gene: TRBJ1-2
V gene: TRBV2
D gene: .
CDR3 DNA: TGTGCCAGCAGTGCCGGCCCCGCTGCCGAGGGAGGCTACACCTTC
CDR3 protein: CASSAGPAAEGGYTF

clone size: once
CDR3 length: 13
J gene: TRBJ1-1
V gene: TRBV7-3
D gene: .
CDR3 DNA: TGTGCCAGCAGCTCTGCAGGGCATACTGAAGCTTTCTTT
CDR3 protein: CASSSAGHTEAFF

clone size: .
CDR3 length: 14
J gene: TRBJ2-7
V gene: TRBV7-2
D gene: .
CDR3 DNA: TGTGCCAGCAGCTTAGCGGCAGGGCCCTACGAGCAGTACTTC
CDR3 protein: CASSLAAGPYEQYF

clone size: .
CDR3 length: 11
J gene: TRBJ2-5
V gene: TRBV20-1
D gene: .
CDR3 DNA: TGCAGTGCGGGCTACCAAGAGACCCAGTACTTC
CDR3 protein: CSAGYQETQYF

clone size: .
CDR3 length: 12
J gene: TRBJ1-1
V gene: TRBV7-9
D gene: .
CDR3 DNA: TGTGTTCTTCAGGGGCCGGGCACTGAAGCTTTCTTT
CDR3 protein: CVLQGPGTEAFF

clone size: few
CDR3 length: 16
J gene: TRBJ2-7
V gene: TRBV11-2
D gene: TRBD1
CDR3 DNA: TGTGCCAGCAGCTACCACCCGGGACAGGGGGGGTACGAGCAGTACTTC
CDR3 protein: CASSYHPGQGGYEQYF

clone size: .
CDR3 length: 15
J gene: TRBJ1-4
V gene: TRBV11-2
D gene: TRBD1
CDR3 DNA: TGTGCCAGCAGCCCCGACAGGGGGAGGAATGAAAAACTGTTTTTT
CDR3 protein: CASSPDRGRNEKLFF